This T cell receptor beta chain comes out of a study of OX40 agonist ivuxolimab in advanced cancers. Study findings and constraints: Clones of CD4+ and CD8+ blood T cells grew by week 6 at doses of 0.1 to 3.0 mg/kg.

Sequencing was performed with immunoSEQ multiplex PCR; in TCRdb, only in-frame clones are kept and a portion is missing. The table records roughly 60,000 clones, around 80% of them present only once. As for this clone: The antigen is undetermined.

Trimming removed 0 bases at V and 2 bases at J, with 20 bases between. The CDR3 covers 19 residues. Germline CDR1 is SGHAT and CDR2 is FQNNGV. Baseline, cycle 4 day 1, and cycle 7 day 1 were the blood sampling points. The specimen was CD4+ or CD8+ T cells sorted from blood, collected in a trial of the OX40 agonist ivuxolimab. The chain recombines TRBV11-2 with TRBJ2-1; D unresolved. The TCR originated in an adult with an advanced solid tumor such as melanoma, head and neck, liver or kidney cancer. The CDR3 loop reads CASSLEVFTAFTPYNEQFF. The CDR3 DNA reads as TGTGCCAGCAGCTTAGAGGTGTTTACCGCCTTTACCCCCTACAATGAGCAGTTCTTC.